What follows are 15 T cell receptor beta chains derived from one specimen sequenced in a study of tumor-infiltrating lymphocytes in localized non-small cell lung cancer. Clones were sequenced by immunoSEQ multiplex PCR, and TCRdb holds only the in-frame ones, with some missing. The table lists about 3,800 clones, around 64% of them singletons, with about 16% in the top ten. The sequenced sample was uninvolved lung tissue not adjacent to the tumor. All receptors derive from a human donor with non-small cell lung cancer.

The chain links TRBV5-1 to TRBJ2-3; no clear D. The CDR3 covers 13 residues. Trimming took off 4 bases at V and 4 bases at J, with 10 bases between the two ends. Germline assignment: CDR1 SGHRS and CDR2 YFSETQ. In nucleotides, the CDR3 is TGCGCCAGCAGCGAAGGTAGCCCAGATACGCAGTATTTT. The encoded protein is CASSEGSPDTQYF. Based on the CDR3 plus reference TRBV5-1 and TRBJ2-3, the full variable domain is KAGVTQTPRYLIKTRGQQVTLSCSPISGHRSVSWYQQTPGQGLQFLFEYFSETQRNKGNFPGRFSGRQFSNSRSEMNVSTLELGDSALYLCASSEGSPDTQYFGPGTRLTVL.

This chain joins TRBV11-3 and TRBJ2-2, with TRBD1 matching over 8 bases. Losses at the gene ends were 6 bases for V and 3 bases for J; bases not matched to a gene: 6. This CDR3 contains 15 residues. The germline V gene has CDR1 SGHNT and CDR2 YENEEA. The CDR3 loop reads CASSPGTGYTGELFF. In nucleotides, the CDR3 is TGTGCCAGCAGTCCCGGGACAGGATACACCGGGGAGCTGTTTTTT. The variable domain in full, with the rest retrieved from reference TRBV11-3 and TRBJ2-2, is EAGVVQSPRYKIIEKKQPVAFWCNPISGHNTLYWYLQNLGQGPELLIRYENEEAVDDSQLPKDRFSAERLKGVDSTLKIQPAELGDSAVYLCASSPGTGYTGELFFGEGSRLTVL.

This clone is labeled as large. The J gene is TRBJ2-5, the V gene TRBV6-5; 8 bases align to TRBD1. Germline V gene data show CDR1 as MNHEY and CDR2 as SVGAGI. CDR3 length: 15 residues. Trimming took 2 bases from V and 0 from J; bases not matched to a gene: 2. In DNA form, the CDR3 reads TGTGCCAGCAGTTACACAGGGGGGTACCAAGAGACCCAGTACTTC. It translates to CASSYTGGYQETQYF.

CDR3 nucleotide sequence: TGCGCCAGCAGCCAAGAATCGCCTAGCGGGAGGCCCAACACCGGGGAGCTGTTTTTT. Translation gives CASSQESPSGRPNTGELFF. V is TRBV4-1 and J is TRBJ2-2; 11 bases are a match to TRBD2. V shed 0 bases and J 2 bases; nucleotides not matched to a gene: 8. CDR1 MGHRA and CDR2 YSYEKL come from the germline V gene. The CDR3 extends over 19 amino acids.

The genes are TRBV6-5 and TRBJ1-4; 7 bases align to TRBD1. Germline V lookup: CDR1 MNHEY, CDR2 SVGAGI. Trimming took 6 bases from V and 7 from J; bases not matched to a gene: 8. The CDR3 is made up of 14 amino acids. CDR3 amino acids: CASSPGTAAEKLFF. CDR3 sequence (DNA): TGTGCCAGCAGCCCCGGGACAGCCGCTGAAAAACTGTTTTTT.

This clone has more than one count but fewer than ten. The rearrangement joins TRBV4-1 to TRBJ1-6; D call uncertain. The V and J ends lost 4 bases and 5 bases respectively, with 12 bases between them. The germline gives CDR1 MGHRA, CDR2 YSYEKL. The CDR3 sequence is 15 residues long. DNA of the CDR3: TGCGCCAGCAGCCGTAGGTCCTTGGATAATTCACCCCTCCACTTT. It translates to CASSRRSLDNSPLHF.

Relative to its sample, this clone is medium-sized. The V gene is TRBV6-5, the J gene TRBJ2-3; 7 nucleotides line up with TRBD1. J lost 0 bases, V lost 6 bases, and 6 bases had no gene match. The V gene's germline CDR1 is MNHEY and CDR2 SVGAGI. This CDR3 spans 15 amino acids. CDR3 protein: CASSQQGQSTDTQYF. CDR3 DNA sequence: TGTGCCAGCAGCCAACAGGGACAGAGCACAGATACGCAGTATTTT.

This chain joins TRBV5-4 and TRBJ2-3, with D possibly matching TRBD1 (5 bases). The germline CDR1 and CDR2 sequences are SGHNT and YYREEE (reference sequence). The length of the CDR3 is 18 residues. The V and J ends lost 3 bases and 0 bases respectively, with 20 bases between them. CDR3 sequence: CASSSLSRQLVSTDTQYF. The CDR3 DNA sequence: TGTGCCAGCAGCTCCCTCTCGCGACAGCTAGTTAGCACAGATACGCAGTATTTT.

In DNA, the CDR3 is TGTGCCAGCAGTGAGTACGGGACACCTTACGAGCAGTACTTC. Translated, it gives CASSEYGTPYEQYF. The chain combines TRBV6-1 with TRBJ2-7; D perhaps matches TRBD1 (6 bases). This CDR3 comprises 14 residues. Per germline, CDR1 MNHNS and CDR2 SASEGT. Trimming stripped 3 bases from V and 4 bases from J, with 13 bases between.

In DNA, the CDR3 is TGCGCCAGCAGCTTGTTTAGAGGGGGCGGAGGGAAGAACACTGAAGCTTTCTTT. Translated, it gives CASSLFRGGGGKNTEAFF. This sequence joins TRBV5-1 and TRBJ1-1; 7 positions match TRBD1. Germline CDR1 is SGHRS and CDR2 is YFSETQ. V gave up 1 base and J gave up 1 base; unmatched junction bases: 13. There are 18 residues in the CDR3. The whole variable domain, filled in from reference TRBV5-1 and TRBJ1-1, reads KAGVTQTPRYLIKTRGQQVTLSCSPISGHRSVSWYQQTPGQGLQFLFEYFSETQRNKGNFPGRFSGRQFSNSRSEMNVSTLELGDSALYLCASSLFRGGGGKNTEAFFGQGTRLTVV.

The chain recombines TRBV7-9 with TRBJ1-5, with D possibly matching TRBD1 (5 bases). The V gene lost 5 bases and the J gene lost 4 bases, with 12 bases spanning the gap. Germline-derived CDR1 and CDR2 are SEHNR and FQNEAQ (reference sequence). The CDR3 covers 14 residues. The DNA of the CDR3 is TGTGCCAGCAGCGTCACAGGAGAAAATCAGCCCCAGCATTTT. Translation gives CASSVTGENQPQHF.

The rearrangement uses TRBV30 and TRBJ2-7, with D unresolved. The CDR3 is 15 amino acids. V lost 4 bases to trimming and J lost 3 bases, with 19 bases between them. Germline V gene lookup returns CDR1 GTSNPN and CDR2 SVGIG (reference sequence). CDR3 bases: TGTGCCTGGATCCCCTGGGGTGGATTAGGCTACGAGCAGTACTTC. It codes for CAWIPWGGLGYEQYF.

The chain joins TRBV27 to TRBJ2-1; D uncertain. Trimming removed 1 base from V and 2 bases from J, with 15 bases in between. The CDR3 sequence is 17 residues long. The germline V gene has CDR1 MNHEY and CDR2 SMNVEV (reference sequence). The CDR3: CASSLFGVANTYNEQFF. CDR3 bases: TGTGCCAGCAGTTTATTTGGGGTGGCGAATACCTACAATGAGCAGTTCTTC.

In regard to this clone: Relative to the germline gene, one junction end is altered; a read error may explain this. The V call is TRBV6-4, the J call TRBJ2-1, with 8 bases that match TRBD2. The CDR3 spans 14 residues. Germline assignment: CDR1 MRHNA and CDR2 SNTAGT. CDR3 in amino acids: CASSDRGGYTEQFF. For the CDR3, the DNA is TGTGCCAGCAGTGACCGCGGGGGGTACACTGAGCAGTTCTTC.

The chain links TRBV7-2 to TRBJ2-7; 7 bases agree with TRBD1. The CDR3 sequence is 14 residues long. V dropped 5 bases and J dropped 2; count of bases not matched to a gene: 6. The V gene's germline CDR1 is SGHTA and CDR2 FQGNSA. The CDR3: CASSIRDSAYEQYF. CDR3 nucleotide sequence: TGTGCCAGCAGCATCCGGGACAGCGCCTACGAGCAGTACTTC.